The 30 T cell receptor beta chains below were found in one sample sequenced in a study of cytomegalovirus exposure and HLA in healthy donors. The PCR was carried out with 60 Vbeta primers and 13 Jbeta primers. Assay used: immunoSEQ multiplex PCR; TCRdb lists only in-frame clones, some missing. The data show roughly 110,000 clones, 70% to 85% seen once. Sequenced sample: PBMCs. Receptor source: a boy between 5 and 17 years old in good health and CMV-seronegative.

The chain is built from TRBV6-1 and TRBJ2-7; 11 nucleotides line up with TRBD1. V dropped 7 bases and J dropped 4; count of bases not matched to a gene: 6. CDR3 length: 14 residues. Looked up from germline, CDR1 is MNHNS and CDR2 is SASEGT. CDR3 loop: CASKGGQGVYEQYF. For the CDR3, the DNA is TGTGCCAGCAAGGGGGGACAGGGGGTTTACGAGCAGTACTTC.

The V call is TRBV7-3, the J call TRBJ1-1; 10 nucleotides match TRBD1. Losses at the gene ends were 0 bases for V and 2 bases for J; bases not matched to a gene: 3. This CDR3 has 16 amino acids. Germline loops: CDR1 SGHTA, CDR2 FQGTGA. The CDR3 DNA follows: TGTGCCAGCAGCTTAACGGGGACAGGGGCCAACACTGAAGCTTTCTTT. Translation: CASSLTGTGANTEAFF.

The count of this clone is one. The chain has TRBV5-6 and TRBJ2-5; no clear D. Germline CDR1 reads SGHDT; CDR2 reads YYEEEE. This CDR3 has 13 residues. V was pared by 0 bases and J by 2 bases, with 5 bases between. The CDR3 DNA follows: TGTGCCAGCAGCTTGGGACTGCAAGAGACCCAGTACTTC. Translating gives CASSLGLQETQYF.

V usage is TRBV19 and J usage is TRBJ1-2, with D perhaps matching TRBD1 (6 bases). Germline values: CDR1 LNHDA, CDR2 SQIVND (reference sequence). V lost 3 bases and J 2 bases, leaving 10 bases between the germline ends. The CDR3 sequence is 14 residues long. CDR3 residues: CASSIGQLNYGYTF. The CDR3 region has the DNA TGTGCCAGTAGTATCGGACAGTTGAACTATGGCTACACCTTC. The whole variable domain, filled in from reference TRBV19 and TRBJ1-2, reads DGGITQSPKYLFRKEGQNVTLSCEQNLNHDAMYWYRQDPGQGLRLIYYSQIVNDFQKGDIAEGYSVSREKKESFPLTVTSAQKNPTAFYLCASSIGQLNYGYTFGSGTRLTVV.

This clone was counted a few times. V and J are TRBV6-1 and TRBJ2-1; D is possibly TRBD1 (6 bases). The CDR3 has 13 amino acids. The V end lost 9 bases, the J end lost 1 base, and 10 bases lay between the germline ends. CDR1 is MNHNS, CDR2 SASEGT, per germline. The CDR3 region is CASLGQSYNEQFF. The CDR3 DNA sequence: TGTGCCAGTCTAGGACAGTCCTACAATGAGCAGTTCTTC.

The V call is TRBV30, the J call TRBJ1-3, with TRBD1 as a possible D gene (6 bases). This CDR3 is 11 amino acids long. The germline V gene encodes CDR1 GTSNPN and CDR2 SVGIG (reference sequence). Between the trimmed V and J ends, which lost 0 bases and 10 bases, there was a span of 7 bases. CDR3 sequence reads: CAWSVGQTIYF. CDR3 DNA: TGTGCCTGGAGTGTCGGACAGACCATATATTTT.

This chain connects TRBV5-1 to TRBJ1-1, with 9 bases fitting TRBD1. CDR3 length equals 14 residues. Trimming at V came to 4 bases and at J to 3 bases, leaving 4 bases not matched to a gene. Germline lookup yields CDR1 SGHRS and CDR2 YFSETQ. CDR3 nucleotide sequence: TGCGCCAGCAGCAGGAGGACAGGGGACACTGAAGCTTTCTTT. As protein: CASSRRTGDTEAFF.

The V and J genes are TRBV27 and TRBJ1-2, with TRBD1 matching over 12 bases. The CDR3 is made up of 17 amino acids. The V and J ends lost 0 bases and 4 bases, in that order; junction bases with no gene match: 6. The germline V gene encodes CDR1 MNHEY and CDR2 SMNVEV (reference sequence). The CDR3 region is CASSLSPGTGGGYGYTF. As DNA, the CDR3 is TGTGCCAGCAGTTTATCGCCCGGGACAGGGGGCGGCTATGGCTACACCTTC.

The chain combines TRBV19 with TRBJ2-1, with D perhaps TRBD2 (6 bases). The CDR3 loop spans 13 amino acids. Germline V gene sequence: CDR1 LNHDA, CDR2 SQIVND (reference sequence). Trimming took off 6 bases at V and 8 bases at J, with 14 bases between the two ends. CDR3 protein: CASRRLAEDEQFF. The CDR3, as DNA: TGTGCCAGTAGGCGGTTAGCGGAGGATGAGCAGTTCTTC.

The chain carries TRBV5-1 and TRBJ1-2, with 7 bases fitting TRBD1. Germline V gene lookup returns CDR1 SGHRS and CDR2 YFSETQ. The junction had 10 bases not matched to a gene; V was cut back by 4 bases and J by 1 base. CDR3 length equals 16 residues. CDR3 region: CASSREPGQNNYGYTF. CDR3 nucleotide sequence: TGCGCCAGCAGCCGAGAGCCGGGACAGAATAACTATGGCTACACCTTC.

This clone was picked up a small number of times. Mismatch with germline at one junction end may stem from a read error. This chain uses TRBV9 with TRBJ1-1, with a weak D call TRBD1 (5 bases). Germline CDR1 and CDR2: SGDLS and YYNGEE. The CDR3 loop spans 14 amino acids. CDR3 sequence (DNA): TGTGCCAGCAGCGAATCCCAGGGCTACACTGACGCTTTCTTT. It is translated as CASSESQGYTDAFF.

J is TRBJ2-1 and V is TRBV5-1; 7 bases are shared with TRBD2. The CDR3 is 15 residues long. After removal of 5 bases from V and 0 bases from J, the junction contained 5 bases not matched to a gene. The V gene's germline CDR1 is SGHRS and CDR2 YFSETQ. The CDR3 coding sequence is TGCGCCAGCAGGTCGGGGGGTGACTCCTACAATGAGCAGTTCTTC. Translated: CASRSGGDSYNEQFF.

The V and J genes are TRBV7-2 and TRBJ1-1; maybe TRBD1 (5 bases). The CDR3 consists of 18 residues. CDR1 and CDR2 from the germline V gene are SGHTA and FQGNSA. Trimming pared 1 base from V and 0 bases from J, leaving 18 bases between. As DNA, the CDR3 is TGTGCCAGCAGCTTAGAACTCGGAAGGGGCTACATGAACACTGAAGCTTTCTTT. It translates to CASSLELGRGYMNTEAFF.

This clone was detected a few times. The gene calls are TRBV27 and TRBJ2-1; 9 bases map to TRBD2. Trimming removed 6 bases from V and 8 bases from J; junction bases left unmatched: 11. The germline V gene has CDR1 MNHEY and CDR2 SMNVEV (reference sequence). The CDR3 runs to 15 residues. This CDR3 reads CASRRPGLAGYEQFF. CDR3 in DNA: TGTGCCAGCAGGCGTCCGGGACTAGCTGGGTATGAGCAGTTCTTC.

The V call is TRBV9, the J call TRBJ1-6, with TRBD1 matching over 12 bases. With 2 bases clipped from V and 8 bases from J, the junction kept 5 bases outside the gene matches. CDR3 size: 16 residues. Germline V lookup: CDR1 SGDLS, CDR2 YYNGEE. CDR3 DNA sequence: TGTGCCAGCAGCGTTAGGGACAGGGGGCGTGATTCACCCCTCCACTTT. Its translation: CASSVRDRGRDSPLHF.

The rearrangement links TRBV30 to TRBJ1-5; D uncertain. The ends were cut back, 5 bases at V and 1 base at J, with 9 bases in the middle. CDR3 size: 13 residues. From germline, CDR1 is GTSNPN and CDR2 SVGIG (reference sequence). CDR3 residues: CAWSGISNQPQHF. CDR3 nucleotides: TGTGCCTGGTCGGGAATCAGCAATCAGCCCCAGCATTTT.

The CDR3 DNA sequence: TGTGCCAGCAGTGTTTCTGGGGCTAGCACAGATACGCAGTATTTT. Its translation: CASSVSGASTDTQYF. The rearrangement uses TRBV6-4 and TRBJ2-3; D possibly corresponds to TRBD1 (5 bases). There are 15 residues in the CDR3. Germline CDR1 is MRHNA and CDR2 is SNTAGT. V was pared by 4 bases and J by 0 bases, with 11 bases between.

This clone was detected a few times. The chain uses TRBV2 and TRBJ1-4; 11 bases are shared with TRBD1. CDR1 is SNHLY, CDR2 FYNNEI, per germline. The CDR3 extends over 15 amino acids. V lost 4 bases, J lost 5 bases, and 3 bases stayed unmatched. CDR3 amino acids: CASSARTGGNEKLFF. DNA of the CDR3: TGTGCCAGCAGTGCCAGGACAGGGGGCAATGAAAAACTGTTTTTT.

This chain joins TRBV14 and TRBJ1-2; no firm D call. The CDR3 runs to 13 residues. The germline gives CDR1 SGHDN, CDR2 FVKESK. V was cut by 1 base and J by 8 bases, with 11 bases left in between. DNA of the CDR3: TGTGCCAGCAGCCAAGGACAATTTAAGGGCTACACCTTC. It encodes CASSQGQFKGYTF.

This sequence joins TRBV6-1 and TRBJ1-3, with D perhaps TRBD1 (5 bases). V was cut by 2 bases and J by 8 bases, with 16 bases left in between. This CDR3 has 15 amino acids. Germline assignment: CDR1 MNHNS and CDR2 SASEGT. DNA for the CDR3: TGTGCCAGCAGTGAACAGGGCCGTCCGGATTACACCATATATTTT. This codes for CASSEQGRPDYTIYF.

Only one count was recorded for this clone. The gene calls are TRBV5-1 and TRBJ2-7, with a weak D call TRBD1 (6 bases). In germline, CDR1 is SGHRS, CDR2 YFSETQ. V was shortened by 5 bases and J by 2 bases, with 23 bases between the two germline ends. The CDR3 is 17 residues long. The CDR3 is CASRLSTGSQLPYEQYF. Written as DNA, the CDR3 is TGCGCCAGCAGGCTTTCCACAGGGTCCCAATTGCCCTACGAGCAGTACTTC.

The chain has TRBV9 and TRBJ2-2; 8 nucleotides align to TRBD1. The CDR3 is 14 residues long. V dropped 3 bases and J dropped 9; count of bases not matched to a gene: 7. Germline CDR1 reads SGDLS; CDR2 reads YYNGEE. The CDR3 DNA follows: TGTGCCAGCAGCGCGGACAGGGCTACTAGGGAGCTGTTTTTT. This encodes CASSADRATRELFF. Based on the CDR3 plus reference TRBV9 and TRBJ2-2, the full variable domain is DSGVTQTPKHLITATGQRVTLRCSPRSGDLSVYWYQQSLDQGLQFLIQYYNGEERAKGNILERFSAQQFPDLHSELNLSSLELGDSALYFCASSADRATRELFFGEGSRLTVL.

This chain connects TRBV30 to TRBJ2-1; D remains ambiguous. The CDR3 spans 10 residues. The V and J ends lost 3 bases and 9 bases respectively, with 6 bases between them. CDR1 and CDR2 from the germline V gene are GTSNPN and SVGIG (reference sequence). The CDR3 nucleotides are TGTGCCTGGAGCCTAGGTGAGCAGTTCTTC. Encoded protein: CAWSLGEQFF.

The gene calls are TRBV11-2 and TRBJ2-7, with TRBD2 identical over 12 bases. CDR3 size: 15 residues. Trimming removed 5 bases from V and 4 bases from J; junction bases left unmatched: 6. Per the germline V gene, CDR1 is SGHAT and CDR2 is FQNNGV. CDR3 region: CASSPTSGSVYEQYF. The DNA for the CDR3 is TGTGCCAGCAGCCCGACTAGCGGGAGTGTGTACGAGCAGTACTTC.

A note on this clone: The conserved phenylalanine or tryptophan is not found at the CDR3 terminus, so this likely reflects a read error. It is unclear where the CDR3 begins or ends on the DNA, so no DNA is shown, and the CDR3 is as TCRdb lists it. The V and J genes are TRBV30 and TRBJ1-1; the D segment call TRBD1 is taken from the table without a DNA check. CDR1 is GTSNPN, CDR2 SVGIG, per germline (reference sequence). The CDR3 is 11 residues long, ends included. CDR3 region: CAWSVQGATFV.

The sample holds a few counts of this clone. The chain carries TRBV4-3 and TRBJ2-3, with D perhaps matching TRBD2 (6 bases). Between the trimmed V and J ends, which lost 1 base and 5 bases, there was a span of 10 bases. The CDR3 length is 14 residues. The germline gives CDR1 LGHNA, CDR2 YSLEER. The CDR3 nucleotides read TGCGCCAGCAGCCAAGGAGGGCGGGGAGATACGCAGTATTTT. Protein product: CASSQGGRGDTQYF.

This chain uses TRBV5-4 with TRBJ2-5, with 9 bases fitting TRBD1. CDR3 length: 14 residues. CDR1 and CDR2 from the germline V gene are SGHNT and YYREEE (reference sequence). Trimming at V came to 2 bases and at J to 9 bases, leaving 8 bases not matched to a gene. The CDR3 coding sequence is TGTGCCAGCAGCTTCGAACAGGGGGCCGCGGCCCAGTACTTC. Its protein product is CASSFEQGAAAQYF.

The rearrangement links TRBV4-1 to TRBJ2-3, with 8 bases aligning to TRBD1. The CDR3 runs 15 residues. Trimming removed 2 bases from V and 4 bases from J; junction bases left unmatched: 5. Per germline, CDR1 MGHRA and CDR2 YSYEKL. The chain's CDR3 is CASSQHGQGADTQYF. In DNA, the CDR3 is TGCGCCAGCAGCCAACACGGACAGGGAGCAGATACGCAGTATTTT.

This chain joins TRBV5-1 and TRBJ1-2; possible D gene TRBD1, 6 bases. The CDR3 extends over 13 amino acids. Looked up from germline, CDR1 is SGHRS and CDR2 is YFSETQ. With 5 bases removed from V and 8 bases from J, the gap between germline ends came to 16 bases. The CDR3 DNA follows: TGCGCCAGCAGGATGACAGGCGAGGGGGGCTACACCTTC. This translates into CASRMTGEGGYTF.

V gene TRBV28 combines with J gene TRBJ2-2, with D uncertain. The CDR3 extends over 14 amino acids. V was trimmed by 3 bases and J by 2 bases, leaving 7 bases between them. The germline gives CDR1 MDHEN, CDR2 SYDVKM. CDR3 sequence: CASSLNRNTGELFF. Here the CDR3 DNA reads TGTGCCAGCAGTTTGAACAGAAACACCGGGGAGCTGTTTTTT.